This T cell receptor (beta chain) was identified in a study of CD8+ T cells in alopecia areata (dated by TCRdb to 2017 to 2018). Regarding the complete study: The treated patients took part in an open-label pilot trial in which moderate-to-severe alopecia areata was treated with oral tofacitinib at 5 to 10 mg twice daily. In both human patients and the C3H/HeJ mouse model, the study applied high-throughput TCRbeta sequencing to look at T cell clonal expansion in alopecia areata. Tofacitinib-treated patients had biopsies at baseline and at 4 and 24 weeks of treatment, with a later scalp biopsy in several patients. Patients stayed on tofacitinib for 6 to 18 months and then had 6 months of follow-up off drug so that delayed response and recurrence could be assessed. Scalp clonality was compared across normal scalp (n=4), patchy alopecia areata scalp (n=8), and alopecia totalis/universalis scalp (n=8). RNA was obtained with the PAXgene miRNA kit for fixed scalp, the miRNeasy kit for PBMCs, and the RNeasy kit for mouse skin. In treated patients, disease severity was measured using the SALT score, which gives the percentage of scalp surface area affected. TCRbeta CDR3 regions were amplified by immunoSEQ multiplex PCR using 35 Vbeta forward and 13 Jbeta reverse primers. Scalp tissue and sorted CD4+ and CD8+ peripheral blood T cells from patchy and totalis/universalis alopecia areata patients and from healthy controls were covered by human TCRbeta sequencing. The paper's findings and limits, for the study overall: TCR sequences shared between patients were less clear than in mice, possibly partly because of HLA diversity in the patient population. Compared with normal scalp, lesional scalp, particularly in alopecia totalis/universalis, had higher clonality and more expanded CD8+ clones, which suggests antigenic drive. Unlike mouse skin, where gammadelta T cells dominate, normal human skin contains resident alphabeta T cells that get sequenced too, which complicates analysis of the scalp TCR repertoire. Many expanded lesional clones persisted in scalp and blood during tofacitinib treatment, which may partly explain relapse after stopping treatment. The treated cohort was small, with a single nonresponder, so links between baseline CD8+ expansion and response need larger studies. Scalp clonality and the number of expanded CD8+ clones among the top 100 scalp clones were significantly decreased by tofacitinib.

To prepare the library, the immunoSEQ multiplex PCR assay was applied. RNA was extracted from all samples and reverse transcribed into cDNA, which served as template for TCR sequencing. SuperScript III was used to make first-strand cDNA, primed with a 2:1 mix of oligo-dT and random hexamers. Amplification bias was assessed with a synthetic immune receptor repertoire, and residual bias was removed computationally. Processing in the source paper ran as follows. Raw reads were preprocessed to remove errors, and CDR3 was defined by IMGT conventions from the conserved cysteine to phenylalanine. Clonality was computed as 1 minus the Shannon entropy, with the entropy normalized by log2 of the number of productive unique TCRs. Whether each scalp clone was CD4 or CD8 was inferred by checking scalp TCRbeta sequences against the CD4 and CD8 repertoires from sorted blood. What TCRdb holds here is the immuneACCESS table cut down to in-frame rearrangements. Part of the clones is not present; checked against another copy, under half of the missing clones reflect an unresolved V gene, and the others are unexplained. The DNA was the basis for D and trimming; V, J and clone size are from that table. In this sample the table shows approximately 210,000 clones, less than 45% of which occur a single time. The ten largest make up about 2.4% of the sample.

This clone was seen a few times. Its antigen is not yet known. There are no base qualities to consult, and no much larger clone falls within one base. According to the germline V gene, CDR1 reads SNHLY and CDR2 reads FYNNEI. Trimming costs V 4 bases and J 6 bases, and their ends lie 12 bases apart. CDR3 length: 13 amino acids, cysteine to phenylalanine. Only CDR3 DNA is held: 39 bases, read in frame from base 1. In the paper's terms, the treatment or condition label means: oral pan-JAK inhibitor, 5-10 mg twice daily. Lesional scalp punch biopsies and peripheral blood were obtained from alopecia areata patients. PBMCs were isolated by density centrifugation and stained for CD3, CD4 and CD8, after which CD4+ and CD8+ T cells were sorted on a FACSAria.

Recombination connected TRBV2 to TRBJ1-2; TRBD1 is perhaps the D gene, given 6 matching bases. Sample: CD4+ T cells sorted from blood, taken at approximately week 39, from a patient treated with tofacitinib. The receptor was derived from a human donor with alopecia areata. In nucleotide form, the sequence is TGTGCCAGCAGTGCGGGGGCGCAACATGGCTACACCTTC. Its translation is CASSAGAQHGYTF.